This passage covers 7 T cell receptor beta chains from one sample sequenced in a study of shared T cell receptors in the human thymus. Generated by immunoSEQ multiplex PCR, the TCRdb table keeps only in-frame clones and is missing some. The sample has more than 300,000 clones, approximately 95% seen once. Sequenced sample: thymocytes. All receptors derive from a human donor.

The CDR3 sequence is CASKLREQGLRTDTQYF. CDR3 in DNA: TGTGCCAGCAAGCTCAGGGAGCAGGGATTGCGCACAGATACGCAGTATTTT. V is TRBV7-7 and J is TRBJ2-3, with D possibly called TRBD1 or TRBD2 (5 bases each). The CDR3 loop spans 17 amino acids. Trimming stripped 7 bases from V and 1 base from J, with 21 bases between. The germline V gene has CDR1 SSHAT and CDR2 FNYEAQ (reference sequence).

The rearrangement joins TRBV11-2 to TRBJ2-1; maybe TRBD2 (6 bases). V dropped 5 bases and J dropped 4 bases, with 12 bases sitting between them. Germline values: CDR1 SGHAT, CDR2 FQNNGV. This CDR3 has 14 amino acids. This chain's CDR3 is CASSQPSVYNEQFF. CDR3 DNA: TGTGCCAGCAGCCAGCCTAGCGTTTACAATGAGCAGTTCTTC.

Turning to this clone: Its ends do not fully match the called genes, so a read error is possible. V and J are TRBV28 and TRBJ2-3; D is unclear. The germline gives CDR1 MDHEN, CDR2 SYDVKM. The CDR3 sequence is 14 residues long. CDR3 loop: CAGSFTEVEDTQYF. The DNA for the CDR3 is TGTGCCGGCAGTTTTACGGAAGTAGAAGATACGCAGTATTTT.

The J gene is TRBJ1-2, the V gene TRBV28; maybe TRBD1 (5 bases). The CDR3 consists of 18 residues. Trimming took 3 bases from V and 0 from J, leaving 20 bases between them. Germline values: CDR1 MDHEN, CDR2 SYDVKM. DNA of the CDR3: TGTGCCAGCAGTTTTGGGGCAGAGGAGAATACCACTAACTATGGCTACACCTTC. Translating gives CASSFGAEENTTNYGYTF.

The V gene is TRBV10-1, the J gene TRBJ2-1, with D possibly TRBD1 on 5 matching bases. Trimming stripped 6 bases from V and 2 bases from J, with 8 bases between. This CDR3 region has 13 residues. Looked up from germline, CDR1 is WNHNN and CDR2 is SYGVQD (reference sequence). CDR3 sequence: CASRGLPYNEQFF. The DNA of the CDR3 is TGCGCCAGCAGGGGGCTCCCCTACAATGAGCAGTTCTTC.

This sequence joins TRBV2 and TRBJ1-2; no definite D call. There are 13 residues in the CDR3. V was trimmed by 6 bases and J by 2 bases, leaving 10 bases between them. Germline values: CDR1 SNHLY, CDR2 FYNNEI. Written as DNA, the CDR3 is TGTGCCAGCAGCCAAAAAGTAAACTATGGCTACACCTTC. Protein sequence: CASSQKVNYGYTF.

The genes are TRBV28 and TRBJ1-4; the D is unclear. The CDR3 sequence is 11 residues long. Trimming took off 2 bases at V and 14 bases at J, with 9 bases between the two ends. Germline lookup yields CDR1 MDHEN and CDR2 SYDVKM. This CDR3 reads CASSLVGGLFF. The CDR3 nucleotides read TGTGCCAGCAGTTTAGTGGGAGGCCTGTTTTTT.